This is a list of T cell receptor beta chains from one sample in a study of cytomegalovirus exposure and HLA in healthy donors. Using immunoSEQ multiplex PCR, the repertoire was profiled, and TCRdb retains in-frame clones only, with some absent. The sample has about 180,000 clones; about 85% are singletons. Input material: PBMCs. These receptors were taken from a young man in good health and CMV-seropositive. The CDR3 runs from the conserved cysteine through the conserved F or W. A row's size may be missing; if present it is once, few, many or a size class.

v_call,j_call,clone_size,cdr3_aa
TRBV14,TRBJ2-5,-,CASSQSGTGGPFGQETQYF
TRBV6-5,TRBJ1-3,-,CASRSTGTGNTIYF
TRBV9,TRBJ2-4,-,CASSVGWQGKNIQYF
TRBV5-1,TRBJ2-5,-,CASSLGGQGAIQETQYF
TRBV19,TRBJ2-7,-,CASNAGTSGYEQYF
TRBV29-1,TRBJ2-7,-,CSATKHTGAYEQYF
TRBV28,TRBJ2-7,-,CASKSKAGAYEQYF
TRBV28,TRBJ2-7,-,CASSFIGSRAGNEQYF
TRBV25-1,TRBJ1-2,few,CASSDLALDRASGYTF
TRBV5-1,TRBJ1-2,-,CASSADRGHEVAGYTF
TRBV5-1,TRBJ1-1,-,CASSPIRGGQGTEAFF
TRBV30,TRBJ2-1,-,CAWSGTSGRHEQFF
TRBV4-1,TRBJ2-2,-,CASSQYFGTEHTGELFF
TRBV2,TRBJ1-2,few,CASSEEEGEEGYTF
TRBV28,TRBJ1-4,-,CASSSPFRVTNEKLFF
TRBV19,TRBJ2-7,-,CASSIEAGASYEQYF
TRBV15,TRBJ1-5,-,CATSRGLGQGDNKPQHF
TRBV6-1,TRBJ1-1,once,CASSVGGGITEAFF
TRBV2,TRBJ1-2,-,CASSESYGYTF
TRBV7-2,TRBJ2-5,-,CASSRYSGREETQYF
TRBV6-1,TRBJ2-1,once,CASSARQDRYNEQFF
TRBV5-1,TRBJ2-3,-,CASSSGLAADTQYF
TRBV5-4,TRBJ2-1,-,CASSLAGLADNEQFF
TRBV4-1,TRBJ2-1,-,CASSLAISSYNEQFF
TRBV7-9,TRBJ2-1,-,CASSPSGRGHNEQFF
TRBV30,TRBJ2-1,-,CAWTGTRYNEQFF
TRBV19,TRBJ1-2,few,CAPIGQGRYGYTF